The 9 T cell receptor beta chains presented below share a single source sample, sequenced in a study of T cells in Graves' hyperthyroidism and ophthalmopathy. The source material, RNA transcripts, was used to amplify TCR beta CDR3 regions. The TCR CDR3 first-round RT-PCR relied on the HTBI primer set. TCRdb called the multiplex PCR reads again in MiXCR, with one record for every CDR3 protein. The sample lists some 650,000 distinct CDR3 sequences; roughly 15% were seen once. Sequencing was done on a sample of blood. All receptors derive from a middle-aged woman with Graves' ophthalmopathy.

This clonotype was counted many times. This chain joins TRBV12-3 or TRBV12-4 and TRBJ1-5; perhaps TRBD1 as D (6 bases). V lost 6 bases to trimming and J lost 2 bases, with 8 bases between them. The CDR3 is 13 amino acids. This CDR3 is CASSYRGNQPQHF. The DNA of the CDR3 is TGTGCCAGCAGCTACAGGGGCAATCAGCCCCAGCATTTT.

This clonotype was recorded a few times. This rearrangement joins TRBV2 to TRBJ2-4, with 9 bases matching TRBD2. CDR1 SNHLY and CDR2 FYNNEI come from the germline V gene. The length of the CDR3 is 13 residues. Trimming took 5 bases from V and 8 from J; bases not matched to a gene: 4. The CDR3 here is CASSMREGYIQYF. In DNA, the CDR3 is TGTGCCAGCAGTATGCGGGAGGGCTACATTCAGTACTTC.

This clonotype was recorded many times. The chain combines TRBV20-1 with TRBJ2-2, with D perhaps matching TRBD1 or TRBD2 (5 bases each). The V end was cut by 7 bases, the J end by 4 bases, with 13 bases between. The CDR3 totals 13 residues. Germline V CDR1 and CDR2: DFQATT, SNEGSKA (reference sequence). The CDR3 here is CSVSGRTTGELFF. The CDR3 nucleotides are TGCAGTGTCTCGGGGCGGACCACCGGGGAGCTGTTTTTT.

J is TRBJ1-1 and V is TRBV19; 8 nucleotides line up with TRBD1. This CDR3 region has 16 residues. With V trimmed by 2 bases and J by 5 bases, 10 bases remained unmatched. The germline gives CDR1 LNHDA, CDR2 SQIVND (reference sequence). This chain's CDR3 is CASSINGARGRTEAFF. The CDR3, as DNA: TGTGCCAGTAGTATAAACGGAGCCAGGGGGCGAACTGAAGCTTTCTTT. The full variable domain, completed using reference TRBV19 and TRBJ1-1, is DGGITQSPKYLFRKEGQNVTLSCEQNLNHDAMYWYRQDPGQGLRLIYYSQIVNDFQKGDIAEGYSVSREKKESFPLTVTSAQKNPTAFYLCASSINGARGRTEAFFGQGTRLTVV.

This clonotype was counted many times. The rearrangement links TRBV7-9 to TRBJ2-1, with 8 bases fitting TRBD2. After removal of 5 bases from V and 5 bases from J, the junction contained 8 bases not matched to a gene. The CDR3 has 15 amino acids. Per the germline V gene, CDR1 is SEHNR and CDR2 is FQNEAQ (reference sequence). CDR3 sequence reads: CASSPLRGGNNEQFF. DNA for the CDR3: TGTGCCAGCAGCCCCCTCCGGGGGGGTAACAATGAGCAGTTCTTC.

This chain joins TRBV25-1 and TRBJ1-6, with 7 bases aligning to TRBD1. The CDR3 extends over 16 amino acids. In germline, CDR1 is MGHDK, CDR2 SYGVNS. V gave up 6 bases and J gave up 0 bases; unmatched junction bases: 5. As DNA, the CDR3 is TGTGCCAGCAGACAGGGGTCGAGCTCCTATAATTCACCCCTCCACTTT. Its translation is CASRQGSSSYNSPLHF.

This clonotype was seen more than once but under ten times. This rearrangement joins TRBV7-6 to TRBJ2-3, with TRBD2 matching over 8 bases. The junction had 12 bases not matched to a gene; V was cut back by 5 bases and J by 2 bases. This CDR3 has 17 amino acids. CDR1 is SGHVS and CDR2 is FNYEAQ in the germline V gene. The CDR3 DNA follows: TGTGCCAGCAGCCCAGAGGCGGGAGGAACCTACACAGATACGCAGTATTTT. It yields the protein CASSPEAGGTYTDTQYF.

This clonotype was recorded many times. The J gene is TRBJ2-1, the V gene TRBV18, with no clear D. Germline CDR1 KGHSH, CDR2 LQKENI. The CDR3 totals 11 residues. V was pared by 5 bases and J by 7 bases, with 6 bases between. The DNA for the CDR3 is TGTGCCAGCTCAAAGGAGAATGAGCAGTTCTTC. Translation gives CASSKENEQFF. The complete variable domain, with remaining parts taken from reference TRBV18 and TRBJ2-1, reads NAGVMQNPRHLVRRRGQEARLRCSPMKGHSHVYWYRQLPEEGLKFMVYLQKENIIDESGMPKERFSAEFPKEGPSILRIQQVVRGDSAAYFCASSKENEQFFGPGTRLTVL.

Ten or more counts support this clonotype. The chain employs TRBV9 and TRBJ2-1, with 9 bases fitting TRBD2. CDR3 size: 15 residues. V shed 4 bases, J shed 8 bases, and the junction held 10 bases outside the gene matches. From germline, CDR1 is SGDLS and CDR2 YYNGEE. In nucleotides, the CDR3 is TGTGCCAGCAGCCCCCTGGGCGGGAGGGCCGATGAGCAGTTCTTC. It is translated as CASSPLGGRADEQFF.